The 20 T cell receptor beta chains in this list originate from one sample, sequenced in a study of blood T cell repertoires in COVID-19. Only in-frame clones appear in the TCRdb table, and some are missing; sequencing was by immunoSEQ multiplex PCR. Among around 150,000 clones listed, 75% to 90% were seen once. Sequencing input: PBMCs or T cells enriched from blood (not recorded which). These receptors came from a man in his sixties or seventies who had been exposed to COVID-19.

CDR3 bases: TGCGCCAGCAGGCCTGGACTAGCGGGAACAGATACGCAGTATTTT. Its translation: CASRPGLAGTDTQYF. V gene TRBV5-1 combines with J gene TRBJ2-3, with 12 bases aligning to TRBD2. Germline CDR1 SGHRS, CDR2 YFSETQ. The CDR3 has 15 residues. V trimming: 5 bases; J trimming: 3 bases; junction bases outside the gene matches: 4.

Only a few counts were recorded for this clone. The J gene is TRBJ1-1, the V gene TRBV3-1 (or the pseudogene TRBV3-2); maybe TRBD1 (5 bases). With 5 bases removed from V and 2 bases from J, the gap between germline ends came to 9 bases. The CDR3 has 13 amino acids. Germline-derived CDR1 and CDR2 are LGHDT and YNNKEL (reference sequence). DNA for the CDR3: TGTGCCAGCAGCTGGGGGACTAACACTGAAGCTTTCTTT. Encoded protein: CASSWGTNTEAFF.

The chain has TRBV5-4 and TRBJ2-1; 8 bases fit TRBD2. In germline, CDR1 is SGHNT, CDR2 YYREEE (reference sequence). This CDR3 has 15 amino acids. The junction had 5 bases not matched to a gene; V was cut back by 2 bases and J by 4 bases. CDR3 in amino acids: CASSFALADYNEQFF. Written as DNA, the CDR3 is TGTGCCAGCAGCTTTGCACTAGCGGATTACAATGAGCAGTTCTTC.

The chain employs TRBV4-1 and TRBJ1-1; TRBD1 matches at 7 bases. This CDR3 contains 15 residues. With 1 base clipped from V and 7 bases from J, the junction kept 9 bases outside the gene matches. CDR1 is MGHRA and CDR2 is YSYEKL in the germline V gene. The CDR3 here is CASSQVQGGPGEAFF. The DNA of the CDR3 is TGCGCCAGCAGCCAAGTACAAGGGGGCCCGGGTGAAGCTTTCTTT.

The V gene is TRBV20-1, the J gene TRBJ2-1; TRBD1 agrees at 7 bases. Germline values: CDR1 DFQATT, CDR2 SNEGSKA (reference sequence). The CDR3 has 20 residues. Trimming cost V 3 bases and J 4 bases; bases outside gene matches: 24. The CDR3 bases are TGCAGTGCTAGTTCGGACAGGCGCTCCACGGTCCCCAGGGGGTACAATGAGCAGTTCTTC. Amino acid sequence: CSASSDRRSTVPRGYNEQFF.

V and J are TRBV9 and TRBJ2-5; 12 bases fit TRBD2. V lost 2 bases and J lost 4; bases outside the gene matches: 3. Germline V gene sequence: CDR1 SGDLS, CDR2 YYNGEE. The CDR3 runs to 15 residues. Written as DNA, the CDR3 is TGTGCCAGCAGCGTCGGACTAGCGGGGACAGAGACCCAGTACTTC. Amino acid sequence: CASSVGLAGTETQYF.

The V gene is TRBV25-1, the J gene TRBJ1-1; D is unclear. This CDR3 has 15 amino acids. The ends were cut back, 0 bases at V and 0 bases at J, with 8 bases in the middle. Germline V lookup: CDR1 MGHDK, CDR2 SYGVNS. The CDR3 bases are TGTGCCAGCAGTGAATACGAGGTTATGAACACTGAAGCTTTCTTT. Translating it yields CASSEYEVMNTEAFF.

This chain connects TRBV25-1 to TRBJ2-1; 8 nucleotides align to TRBD2. Germline lookup yields CDR1 MGHDK and CDR2 SYGVNS. Trimming removed 3 bases from V and 0 bases from J; junction bases left unmatched: 4. The CDR3 runs 16 residues. The CDR3: CASSERGTSSYNEQFF. The CDR3 nucleotides are TGTGCCAGCAGTGAGCGGGGGACTAGCTCCTACAATGAGCAGTTCTTC.

The V gene is TRBV3-1 (or the pseudogene TRBV3-2), the J gene TRBJ1-6; D perhaps matches TRBD1 (5 bases). With 4 bases removed from V and 5 bases from J, the gap between germline ends came to 18 bases. Germline values: CDR1 LGHDT, CDR2 YNNKEL (reference sequence). The CDR3 totals 17 residues. CDR3: CASSPTQGASNNSPLHF. The DNA for the CDR3 is TGTGCCAGCAGCCCTACCCAGGGCGCGTCCAATAATTCACCCCTCCACTTT.

This chain joins TRBV2 and TRBJ2-7; tentative D call: TRBD2 (5 bases). V was clipped by 5 bases and J by 1 base, with 9 bases between them. CDR1 is SNHLY and CDR2 is FYNNEI in the germline V gene. This CDR3 contains 13 residues. This CDR3 reads CASSSDWSYEQYF. The CDR3 DNA reads TGTGCCAGCAGTTCGGACTGGTCCTACGAGCAGTACTTC.

The gene calls are TRBV11-2 and TRBJ2-1; D may be TRBD2 (5 bases). V lost 3 bases to trimming and J lost 0 bases, with 15 bases between them. CDR1 SGHAT and CDR2 FQNNGV come from the germline V gene. This CDR3 contains 17 residues. The CDR3 nucleotides are TGTGCCAGCAGCTTGACTACCCGTCCCCCCTCCTACAATGAGCAGTTCTTC. Its protein product is CASSLTTRPPSYNEQFF.

The rearrangement joins TRBV6-5 to TRBJ2-7; D is undetermined. The CDR3 has 13 residues. Trimming stripped 2 bases from V and 2 bases from J, with 7 bases between. From germline, CDR1 is MNHEY and CDR2 SVGAGI. The DNA of the CDR3 is TGTGCCAGCAGTTACCCCCAGGCCTACGAGCAGTACTTC. It is translated as CASSYPQAYEQYF.

This clone was picked up many times. The chain uses TRBV28 and TRBJ1-5; D gene uncertain. The V end was cut by 7 bases, the J end by 10 bases, with 11 bases between. CDR3 length equals 11 residues. Germline CDR1 MDHEN, CDR2 SYDVKM. The CDR3 protein is CASKASGPQHF. The CDR3 nucleotides are TGTGCCAGCAAGGCGTCGGGTCCCCAGCATTTT.

This rearrangement joins TRBV25-1 to TRBJ1-1, with a possible D match to TRBD1 (5 bases). V was cut by 6 bases and J by 4 bases, with 15 bases left in between. CDR1 MGHDK and CDR2 SYGVNS come from the germline V gene. This CDR3 spans 14 amino acids. Here the CDR3 DNA reads TGTGCCAGCAGCCAGTCAGCGGGGCCCACTGAAGCTTTCTTT. It codes for CASSQSAGPTEAFF.

This clone occurred once. The same CDR3 can be traced to other DNA sequences in this sample. The V gene is TRBV5-1, the J gene TRBJ1-5; D unclear. V was cut by 0 bases and J by 0 bases, with 4 bases left in between. The V gene's germline CDR1 is SGHRS and CDR2 YFSETQ. The CDR3 extends over 14 amino acids. The CDR3, as DNA: TGCGCCAGCAGCTTGGGAGGTAGCAATCAGCCCCAGCATTTT. This gives the protein CASSLGGSNQPQHF.

J is TRBJ2-7 and V is TRBV28, with a weak D call TRBD2 (5 bases). Trimming cost V 6 bases and J 2 bases, with 14 bases left between them. CDR1 MDHEN and CDR2 SYDVKM come from the germline V gene. This CDR3 region has 14 residues. In DNA, the CDR3 is TGTGCCAGCAGCCCTTACGGGGTCCCCTACGAGCAGTACTTC. Its protein product is CASSPYGVPYEQYF.

The rearrangement links TRBV5-1 to TRBJ1-6, with 11 bases lining up with TRBD1. The CDR3 is made up of 17 amino acids. The J segment lost 7 bases and the V segment lost 4 bases, leaving 10 bases of the junction unmatched. Germline CDR1 and CDR2: SGHRS and YFSETQ. This CDR3 reads CASSPGQGARLNSPLHF. In nucleotides, the CDR3 is TGCGCCAGCAGCCCAGGACAGGGGGCTCGACTGAATTCACCCCTCCACTTT.

The V call is TRBV11-3, the J call TRBJ2-2; 11 bases agree with TRBD2. Trimming at V came to 5 bases and at J to 8 bases, leaving 7 bases not matched to a gene. Germline V gene sequence: CDR1 SGHNT, CDR2 YENEEA. This CDR3 has 15 residues. In nucleotides, the CDR3 is TGTGCCAGCAGCCGCACTAGCGGGAGAGTGGGGGAGCTGTTTTTT. Translating it yields CASSRTSGRVGELFF.

The rearrangement uses TRBV7-2 and TRBJ2-5; 9 bases agree with TRBD1. The germline gives CDR1 SGHTA, CDR2 FQGNSA. The CDR3 sequence is 17 residues long. The V segment lost 5 bases and the J segment 0 bases; nucleotides outside the gene matches: 10. CDR3 nucleotide sequence: TGTGCCAGCAGCACCCGGACAGGGGCCCAGTACCAAGAGACCCAGTACTTC. This gives the protein CASSTRTGAQYQETQYF.

V gene TRBV19 combines with J gene TRBJ1-1, with D possibly being TRBD1 (5 bases). Trimming pared 3 bases from V and 3 bases from J, leaving 17 bases between. The CDR3 spans 16 residues. CDR1 and CDR2 (germline): LNHDA, SQIVND (reference sequence). The CDR3 is CASSIGGTLRDTEAFF. Here the CDR3 DNA reads TGTGCCAGTAGTATCGGAGGGACGCTTCGGGACACTGAAGCTTTCTTT.